This TCR beta chain was recovered during a study of Graves' ophthalmopathy and Graves' hyperthyroidism. Overall study: By definition, stable hyperthyroidism involved no ophthalmopathy within 18 months of follow-up.

RNA transcripts yielded amplified TCR beta CDR3 regions. First-round RT-PCR employed HTBI primers, with a second-round multiplex PCR after it. TCRdb itself ran the multiplex PCR reads through MiXCR, one entry per CDR3 protein. Here the sample spans around 1,000,000 distinct CDR3 sequences, approximately 35% being singletons. Hyperthyroidism patients had new diagnoses, durations under 2 months, and ages of 18 to 65. This CDR3 comprises 14 residues. Germline lookup yields CDR1 LNHNV and CDR2 YYDKDF (reference sequence). V lost 5 bases and J 0 bases, leaving 10 bases between the germline ends. General study results and limits: Blood also carried most expanded thyroid clonotypes exceeding 0.001 frequency.

Remarks on this clonotype: Its cognate antigen is unknown.

Specimen: peripheral blood or thyroid tissue (not recorded which). The sequence was collected from an adult man with Graves' hyperthyroidism. The rearrangement joins TRBV15 to TRBJ2-5, with no clear D. CDR3 bases: TGTGCCACCAGCTCCTTTAAGTACCAAGAGACCCAGTACTTC. Translating gives CATSSFKYQETQYF.